A selection of T cell receptor beta chains follows, all from one sample in a study of blood T cell repertoires in COVID-19. Assay used: immunoSEQ multiplex PCR; TCRdb lists only in-frame clones, some missing. The sample yields 200,000 to 250,000 clones, approximately 85% seen once. The material sequenced was peripheral blood. The receptors derive from a woman aged 65 to 85 with COVID-19, enrolled during active disease. The CDR3 runs from the conserved cysteine through the conserved F or W. The order of the fields is CDR3 protein, CDR3 DNA, J gene, clone size, D gene, V gene. The D gene is left open where the match is weak. Clone size is given for some rows only: seen once, a few or many times, or a class if the clone is expanded.

CASSHQVSGANVLTF,TGTGCCAGTAGCCACCAGGTTTCTGGGGCCAACGTCCTGACTTTC,TRBJ2-6,NA,NA,TRBV19
CASSLPGLAGALAKNIQYF,TGTGCCAGCAGCCTACCGGGACTAGCGGGGGCCTTAGCCAAAAACATTCAGTACTTC,TRBJ2-4,NA,TRBD2,TRBV9
CASSAQPNTEAFF,TGTGCCAGCAGCGCACAACCGAACACTGAAGCTTTCTTT,TRBJ1-1,NA,NA,TRBV7-2
CASSYSPSGRRYEQYF,TGTGCCAGCAGTTACTCCCCTAGCGGGAGGCGGTACGAGCAGTACTTC,TRBJ2-7,few,TRBD2,TRBV6-7
CSVRTAYEQYF,TGCAGCGTAAGGACAGCCTACGAGCAGTACTTC,TRBJ2-7,NA,NA,TRBV29-1
CATSRDDRVGAGYTF,TGTGCCACCAGCAGGGACGACAGGGTTGGGGCTGGCTACACCTTC,TRBJ1-2,NA,TRBD1,TRBV15
CASSTPDFSTDTQYF,TGCGCCAGCAGCACTCCGGACTTTAGCACAGATACGCAGTATTTT,TRBJ2-3,NA,NA,TRBV5-1
CASSLSVLAVNNEQFF,TGCGCCAGCAGCTTGTCGGTACTAGCGGTTAACAATGAGCAGTTCTTC,TRBJ2-1,NA,TRBD2,TRBV5-1
CAIRVSGQGYGYTF,TGTGCCATCAGGGTCTCGGGACAGGGATATGGCTACACCTTC,TRBJ1-2,NA,TRBD1,TRBV10-3
CASSPTGTSGRPEETQYF,TGTGCCAGCAGCCCCACCGGGACTAGCGGGAGGCCAGAAGAGACCCAGTACTTC,TRBJ2-5,NA,TRBD2,TRBV9
CASSPSGRNNEQFF,TGTGCCAGCAGCCCTAGCGGCCGGAACAATGAGCAGTTCTTC,TRBJ2-1,NA,TRBD2,TRBV7-9
CASTRGAGQPQHF,TGTGCCAGCACGCGGGGGGCGGGCCAGCCCCAGCATTTT,TRBJ1-5,NA,NA,TRBV2
CASSQGQGRNYGYTF,TGTGCCAGCAGCCAGGGACAGGGGCGAAACTATGGCTACACCTTC,TRBJ1-2,few,TRBD1,TRBV4-2
CSAGRGGSYNEQFF,TGCAGCGCCGGCCGAGGGGGCTCCTACAATGAGCAGTTCTTC,TRBJ2-1,NA,NA,TRBV29-1
CAWSQTPQETQYF,TGTGCCTGGAGCCAGACACCGCAAGAGACCCAGTACTTC,TRBJ2-5,once,NA,TRBV30
CASSRQLLSGNTIYF,TGTGCCAGCAGTCGACAGCTACTCTCTGGAAACACCATATATTTT,TRBJ1-3,NA,NA,TRBV6-5
CASSSYRPDRNTEAFF,TGTGCCAGCAGCTCCTACAGACCCGACCGGAACACTGAAGCTTTCTTT,TRBJ1-1,few,NA,TRBV13
CASSMGGRESGYTF,TGCGCCAGCAGCATGGGGGGGCGCGAAAGTGGCTACACCTTC,TRBJ1-2,NA,NA,TRBV4-3
CASSPRTGVNNSPLHF,TGTGCCAGCAGCCCGCGGACAGGCGTGAATAATTCACCCCTCCACTTT,TRBJ1-6,NA,TRBD1,TRBV5-4
CASSLGGRGSPLHF,TGTGCCAGCAGCTTAGGGGGCAGGGGATCACCCCTCCACTTT,TRBJ1-6,NA,NA,TRBV13
CASSPQSGENEQFF,TGTGCCAGCTCACCACAGTCGGGGGAGAATGAGCAGTTCTTC,TRBJ2-1,NA,NA,TRBV18
CASSRDRVSEKLFF,TGTGCCAGCAGCCGGGACAGGGTATCTGAAAAACTGTTTTTT,TRBJ1-4,NA,TRBD1,TRBV5-4
CASSYRDRGRTEAFF,TGTGCCAGCAGTTATAGGGACAGGGGGAGGACTGAAGCTTTCTTT,TRBJ1-1,NA,TRBD1,TRBV27
CASSLLLNQPQHF,TGTGCCAGTAGTCTCCTACTTAATCAGCCCCAGCATTTT,TRBJ1-5,NA,NA,TRBV19
CASSRTGAEGYTF,TGTGCCAGCAGCAGGACAGGGGCGGAGGGCTACACCTTC,TRBJ1-2,NA,TRBD1,TRBV2
CASSLDAGANTEAFF,TGTGCCAGCAGCTTAGACGCAGGGGCAAACACTGAAGCTTTCTTT,TRBJ1-1,NA,NA,TRBV11-2
CASSSLGARSTEQFF,TGTGCCAGCAGCTCGCTAGGGGCCCGGTCCACTGAGCAGTTCTTC,TRBJ2-1,NA,NA,TRBV7-2
CASSYSGLAETSTDTQYF,TGTGCCAGCAGTTATTCCGGACTAGCGGAAACTAGCACAGATACGCAGTATTTT,TRBJ2-3,NA,TRBD2,TRBV6-2/TRBV6-3
CASSPSRLAAPYNEQFF,TGTGCCAGCTCACCATCCCGACTAGCAGCCCCCTACAATGAGCAGTTCTTC,TRBJ2-1,NA,TRBD2,TRBV18
CASSGRRVRTDTQYF,TGTGCCAGCAGTGGAAGGAGGGTCCGCACAGATACGCAGTATTTT,TRBJ2-3,few,NA,TRBV2
CASTRLAQLQETQYF,TGTGCCAGCACGAGACTAGCGCAATTACAAGAGACCCAGTACTTC,TRBJ2-5,NA,TRBD2,TRBV9
CATSSGIYNEQFF,TGTGCCACCAGCAGCGGGATCTACAATGAGCAGTTCTTC,TRBJ2-1,NA,NA,TRBV15
CASNQGAGGYTF,TGTGCCAGCAACCAGGGAGCGGGGGGCTACACCTTC,TRBJ1-2,NA,NA,TRBV7-2
CASSLDRASGRADEQFF,TGTGCCAGCAGCTTAGACCGGGCTAGCGGGAGGGCCGATGAGCAGTTCTTC,TRBJ2-1,NA,TRBD2,TRBV7-3
CASSQREGGPLNYGYTF,TGCGCCAGCAGTCAGAGGGAGGGAGGGCCCCTAAACTATGGCTACACCTTC,TRBJ1-2,few,NA,TRBV23-1
CASSFGGGLNTEAFF,TGTGCCAGCAGTTTCGGTGGAGGGCTGAACACTGAAGCTTTCTTT,TRBJ1-1,NA,NA,TRBV6-2/TRBV6-3
CATLDSGGASNEQFF,TGTGCTACTCTTGATAGCGGGGGGGCGTCGAATGAGCAGTTCTTC,TRBJ2-1,NA,TRBD2,TRBV12-5
CSVDRTGFSSNYGYTF,TGCAGCGTGGACAGGACAGGGTTCTCCTCCAACTATGGCTACACCTTC,TRBJ1-2,NA,TRBD1,TRBV29-1
CATSRDIPISKMGGLYEQYF,TGTGCCACCAGCAGAGATATCCCAATATCAAAAATGGGGGGGCTCTACGAGCAGTACTTC,TRBJ2-7,NA,NA,TRBV15
CASSLRDFSYEQYF,TGTGCCAGCAGCTTAAGGGACTTCTCCTACGAGCAGTACTTC,TRBJ2-7,NA,NA,TRBV7-8